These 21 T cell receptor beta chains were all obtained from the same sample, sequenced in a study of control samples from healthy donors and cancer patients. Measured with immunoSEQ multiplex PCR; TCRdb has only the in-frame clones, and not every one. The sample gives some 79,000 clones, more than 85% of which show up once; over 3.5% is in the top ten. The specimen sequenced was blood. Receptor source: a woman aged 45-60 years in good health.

The DNA for the CDR3 is TGTGCCAGCAGTTCAGGGACAGGGGGTTCCTACGAGCAGTACTTC. Residues: CASSSGTGGSYEQYF. V is TRBV28 and J is TRBJ2-7; 11 positions agree with TRBD1. This CDR3 has 15 residues. With V trimmed by 4 bases and J by 1 base, 3 bases remained unmatched. CDR1 MDHEN and CDR2 SYDVKM come from the germline V gene. Together with reference TRBV28 and TRBJ2-7, the CDR3 gives the full variable domain: DVKVTQSSRYLVKRTGEKVFLECVQDMDHENMFWYRQDPGLGLRLIYFSYDVKMKEKGDIPEGYSVSREKKERFSLILESASTNQTSMYLCASSSGTGGSYEQYFGPGTRLTVT.

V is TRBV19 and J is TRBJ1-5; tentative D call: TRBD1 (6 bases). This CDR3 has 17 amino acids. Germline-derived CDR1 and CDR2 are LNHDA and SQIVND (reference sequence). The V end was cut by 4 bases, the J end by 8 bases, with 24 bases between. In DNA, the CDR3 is TGTGCCAGTAGTAACCATCCAAGCCGACAGGCGCAAGAGCCCCAGCATTTT. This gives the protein CASSNHPSRQAQEPQHF.

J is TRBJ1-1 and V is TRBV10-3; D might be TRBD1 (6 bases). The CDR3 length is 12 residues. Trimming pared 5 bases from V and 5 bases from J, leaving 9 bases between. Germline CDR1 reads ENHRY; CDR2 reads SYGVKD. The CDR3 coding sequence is TGTGCCATCAGTCCACAGGGAACTGAAGCTTTCTTT. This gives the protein CAISPQGTEAFF.

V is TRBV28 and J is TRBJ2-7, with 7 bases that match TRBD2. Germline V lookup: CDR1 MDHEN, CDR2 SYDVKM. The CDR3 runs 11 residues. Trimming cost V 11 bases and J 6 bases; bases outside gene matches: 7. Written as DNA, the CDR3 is TGTGCCTCGATGGGAGGGCTCGAGCAGTACTTC. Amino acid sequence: CASMGGLEQYF.

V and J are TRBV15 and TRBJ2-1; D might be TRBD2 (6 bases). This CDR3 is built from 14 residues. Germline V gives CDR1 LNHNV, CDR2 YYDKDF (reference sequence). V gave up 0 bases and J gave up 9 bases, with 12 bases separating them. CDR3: CATSRDLGGREQFF. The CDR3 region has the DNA TGTGCCACCAGCAGAGATCTTGGAGGGCGTGAGCAGTTCTTC.

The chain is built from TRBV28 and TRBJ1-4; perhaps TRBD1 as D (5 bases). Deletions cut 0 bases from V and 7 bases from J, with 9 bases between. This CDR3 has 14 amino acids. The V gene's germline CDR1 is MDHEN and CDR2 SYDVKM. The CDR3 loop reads CASSLWQGGEKLFF. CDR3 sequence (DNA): TGTGCCAGCAGTTTATGGCAGGGAGGTGAAAAACTGTTTTTT. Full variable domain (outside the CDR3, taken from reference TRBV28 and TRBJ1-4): DVKVTQSSRYLVKRTGEKVFLECVQDMDHENMFWYRQDPGLGLRLIYFSYDVKMKEKGDIPEGYSVSREKKERFSLILESASTNQTSMYLCASSLWQGGEKLFFGSGTQLSVL.

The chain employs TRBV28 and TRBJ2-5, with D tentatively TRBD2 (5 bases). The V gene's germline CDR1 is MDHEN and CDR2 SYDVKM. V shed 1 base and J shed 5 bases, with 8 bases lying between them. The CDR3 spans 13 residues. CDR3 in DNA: TGTGCCAGCAGTTTATCGGGGAGTGAGACCCAGTACTTC. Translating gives CASSLSGSETQYF.

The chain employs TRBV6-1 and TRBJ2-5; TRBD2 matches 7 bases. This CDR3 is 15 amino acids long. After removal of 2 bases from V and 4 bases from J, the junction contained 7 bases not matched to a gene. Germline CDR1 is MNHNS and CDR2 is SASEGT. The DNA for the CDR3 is TGTGCCAGCAGTGAAAGTGGACTAGATCTAGAGACCCAGTACTTC. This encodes CASSESGLDLETQYF.

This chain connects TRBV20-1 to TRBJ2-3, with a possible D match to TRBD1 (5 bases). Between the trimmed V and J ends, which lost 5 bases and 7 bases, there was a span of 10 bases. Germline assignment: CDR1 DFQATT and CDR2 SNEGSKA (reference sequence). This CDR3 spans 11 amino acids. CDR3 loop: CSAPGMNTQYF. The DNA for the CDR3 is TGCAGTGCTCCAGGGATGAATACGCAGTATTTT.

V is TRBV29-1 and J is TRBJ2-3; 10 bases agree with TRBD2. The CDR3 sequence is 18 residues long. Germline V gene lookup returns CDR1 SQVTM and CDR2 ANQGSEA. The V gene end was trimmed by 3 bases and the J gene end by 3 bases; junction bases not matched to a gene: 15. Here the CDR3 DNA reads TGCAGCGTTGACAGGGGGCAGAGCGGGAGGGCCGGGACAGATACGCAGTATTTT. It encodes CSVDRGQSGRAGTDTQYF.

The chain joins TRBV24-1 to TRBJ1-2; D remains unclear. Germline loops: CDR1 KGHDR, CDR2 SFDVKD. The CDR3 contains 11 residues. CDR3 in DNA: TGTGGGGTTCGGAGCATCTATGGCTACACCTTC. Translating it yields CGVRSIYGYTF.

The CDR3 DNA is TGTGCCACCAGCAGGGGTACTAGTGGGCTTGAAGGTGAGCAGTTCTTC. Its protein product is CATSRGTSGLEGEQFF. The rearrangement links TRBV15 to TRBJ2-1, with D possibly matching TRBD2 (5 bases). The CDR3 covers 16 residues. Trimming took off 3 bases at V and 9 bases at J, with 21 bases between the two ends. CDR1 is LNHNV and CDR2 is YYDKDF in the germline V gene (reference sequence).

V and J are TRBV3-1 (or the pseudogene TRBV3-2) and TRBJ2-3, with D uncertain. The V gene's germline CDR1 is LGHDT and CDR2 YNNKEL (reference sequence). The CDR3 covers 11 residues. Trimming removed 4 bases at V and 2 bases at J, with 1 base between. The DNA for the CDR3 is TGTGCCAGCAGCCTCACAGATACGCAGTATTTT. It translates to CASSLTDTQYF.

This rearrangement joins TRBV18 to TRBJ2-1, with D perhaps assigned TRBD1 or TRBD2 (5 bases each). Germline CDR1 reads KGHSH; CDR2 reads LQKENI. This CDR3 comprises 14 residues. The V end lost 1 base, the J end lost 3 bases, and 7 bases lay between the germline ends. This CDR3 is CASSPRDRYNEQFF. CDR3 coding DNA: TGTGCCAGCTCACCACGGGACCGCTACAATGAGCAGTTCTTC.

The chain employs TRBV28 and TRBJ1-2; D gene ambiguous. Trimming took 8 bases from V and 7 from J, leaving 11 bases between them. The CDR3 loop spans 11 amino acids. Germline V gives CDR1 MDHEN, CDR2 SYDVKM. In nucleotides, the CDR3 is TGTGCCAGCTCTGTCGGGTTTGGCTACACCTTC. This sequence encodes CASSVGFGYTF.

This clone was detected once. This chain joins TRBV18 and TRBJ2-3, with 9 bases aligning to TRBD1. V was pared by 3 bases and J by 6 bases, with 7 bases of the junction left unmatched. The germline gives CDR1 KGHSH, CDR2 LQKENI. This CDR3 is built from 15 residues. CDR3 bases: TGTGCCAGCTCACCCTTGGACAGGGGTGGGGATACGCAGTATTTT. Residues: CASSPLDRGGDTQYF.

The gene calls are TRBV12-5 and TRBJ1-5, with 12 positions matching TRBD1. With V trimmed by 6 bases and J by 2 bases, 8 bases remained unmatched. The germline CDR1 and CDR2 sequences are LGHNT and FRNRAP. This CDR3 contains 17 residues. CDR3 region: CASGPWGQGAGNQPQHF. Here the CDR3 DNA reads TGTGCTAGTGGCCCATGGGGACAGGGGGCGGGCAATCAGCCCCAGCATTTT. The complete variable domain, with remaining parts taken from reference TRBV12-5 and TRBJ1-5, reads DARVTQTPRHKVTEMGQEVTMRCQPILGHNTVFWYRQTMMQGLELLAYFRNRAPLDDSGMPKDRFSAEMPDATLATLKIQPSEPRDSAVYFCASGPWGQGAGNQPQHFGDGTRLSIL.

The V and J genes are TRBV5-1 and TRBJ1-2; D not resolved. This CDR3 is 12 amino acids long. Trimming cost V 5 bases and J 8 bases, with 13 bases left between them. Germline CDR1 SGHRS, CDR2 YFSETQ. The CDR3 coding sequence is TGCGCCAGCAGTAAGGACCTGGGGGGCTACACCTTC. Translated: CASSKDLGGYTF.

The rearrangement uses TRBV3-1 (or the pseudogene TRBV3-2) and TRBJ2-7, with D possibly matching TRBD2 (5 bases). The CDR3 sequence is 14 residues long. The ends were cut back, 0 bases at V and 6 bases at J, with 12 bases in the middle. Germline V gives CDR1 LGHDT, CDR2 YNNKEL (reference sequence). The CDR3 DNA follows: TGTGCCAGCAGCCAAGAGGACTGGGAATCCGAGCAGTACTTC. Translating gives CASSQEDWESEQYF.

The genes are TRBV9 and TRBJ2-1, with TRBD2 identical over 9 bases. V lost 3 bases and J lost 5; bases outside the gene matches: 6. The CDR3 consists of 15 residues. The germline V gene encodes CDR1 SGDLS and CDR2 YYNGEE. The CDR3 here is CASSALAGTHNEQFF. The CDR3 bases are TGTGCCAGCAGCGCCCTAGCGGGAACCCACAATGAGCAGTTCTTC.

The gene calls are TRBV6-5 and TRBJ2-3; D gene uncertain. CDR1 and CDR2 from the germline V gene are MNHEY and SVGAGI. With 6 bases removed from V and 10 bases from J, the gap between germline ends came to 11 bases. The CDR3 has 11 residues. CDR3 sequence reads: CASSSGRAQYF. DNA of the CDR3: TGTGCCAGCAGCTCGGGTAGGGCGCAGTATTTT.